This TCR beta chain emerged from a study of blood T cell repertoires in COVID-19. Trimming pared 3 bases from V and 8 bases from J, leaving 20 bases between. In germline, CDR1 is MNHNS, CDR2 SASEGT. The CDR3 sequence is 16 residues long. Repertoires were generated with immunoSEQ multiplex PCR, while TCRdb's copy carries only in-frame clones and drops some. The table shows 30,000 to 40,000 clones, with 85% occurring only once. The sequencing input was peripheral blood. The chain couples TRBV6-1 to TRBJ1-3, with D perhaps TRBD1 (6 bases). The origin of this receptor is a woman in her sixties with active COVID-19. As DNA, the CDR3 is TGTGCCAGCAGTGAGGGGCCGGGACAAGTAAAAGACACCATATATTTT. This sequence encodes CASSEGPGQVKDTIYF.